The next 15 T cell receptor beta chains were all read from a single sample in a study of T cell responses to AZD1222 COVID-19 vaccine. This table comes from immunoSEQ multiplex PCR, and its TCRdb copy is limited to in-frame clones, with some not included. The top ten hold 4.5% of the sample, which has 90,000 to 100,000 clones, roughly 85% seen once. The sequencing here drew on peripheral blood, taken 28 days after the second AZD1222 dose. These receptor sequences come from an adult who received the AZD1222 COVID-19 vaccine.

The chain carries TRBV6-5 and TRBJ2-3; 8 positions match TRBD2. Looked up from germline, CDR1 is MNHEY and CDR2 is SVGAGI. There are 14 residues in the CDR3. V lost 5 bases to trimming and J lost 2 bases; unmatched junction nucleotides: 3. CDR3 nucleotide sequence: TGTGCCAGCAGTACTAGCGGAAACACAGATACGCAGTATTTT. The encoded protein is CASSTSGNTDTQYF.

The rearrangement uses TRBV10-3 and TRBJ1-2, with D perhaps TRBD1 (5 bases). Per germline, CDR1 ENHRY and CDR2 SYGVKD. Trimming removed 4 bases at V and 1 base at J, with 19 bases between. The CDR3 extends over 17 amino acids. The CDR3 DNA sequence: TGTGCCATCAGTGGGTACGGGACTCAAAGACTTAACTATGGCTACACCTTC. It translates to CAISGYGTQRLNYGYTF.

This sequence joins TRBV6-6 and TRBJ2-3; D ambiguous. The germline V and J ends were trimmed by 6 bases and 7 bases, with 11 bases remaining between them. This CDR3 comprises 12 residues. Looked up from germline, CDR1 is MNHNY and CDR2 is SVGAGI (reference sequence). Written as DNA, the CDR3 is TGTGCCAGCAGCCAGCTAGGAAATACGCAGTATTTT. Amino acids: CASSQLGNTQYF.

The sample holds a few counts of this clone. The chain recombines TRBV19 with TRBJ1-1; D gene unclear. CDR3 length: 15 residues. CDR1 and CDR2 from the germline V gene are LNHDA and SQIVND (reference sequence). Between the trimmed V and J ends, which lost 5 bases and 2 bases, there was a span of 15 bases. CDR3 region: CASSPKTQYNTEAFF. The DNA of the CDR3 is TGTGCCAGTAGTCCTAAAACCCAGTACAACACTGAAGCTTTCTTT.

The chain employs TRBV3-1 (or the pseudogene TRBV3-2) and TRBJ2-6; 8 bases are shared with TRBD2. This CDR3 is 18 amino acids long. CDR1 is LGHDT, CDR2 YNNKEL, per germline (reference sequence). Unmatched junction bases numbered 8, after V lost 4 bases and J lost 0 bases. The CDR3 sequence is CASSRQTSVNSGANVLTF. The CDR3 nucleotides are TGTGCCAGCAGCCGCCAGACTAGCGTTAACTCTGGGGCCAACGTCCTGACTTTC.

This chain uses TRBV7-9 with TRBJ2-1; 13 nucleotides align to TRBD2. The CDR3 is made up of 17 amino acids. The germline V gene encodes CDR1 SEHNR and CDR2 FQNEAQ (reference sequence). The trim removed 5 bases at V and 7 bases at J, leaving 11 bases unmatched. The CDR3 protein is CASSLTSGGTVGNEQFF. DNA for the CDR3: TGTGCCAGCAGCCTGACTAGCGGGGGGACCGTGGGGAATGAGCAGTTCTTC.

V is TRBV5-6 and J is TRBJ2-7; D ambiguous. This CDR3 comprises 14 residues. CDR1 is SGHDT, CDR2 YYEEEE, per germline. V shed 4 bases and J shed 4 bases, with 15 bases lying between them. The CDR3 sequence: CASSPMGLAYEQYF. CDR3 sequence (DNA): TGTGCCAGCAGCCCCATGGGTTTAGCTTACGAGCAGTACTTC.

J is TRBJ2-5 and V is TRBV6-6; possibly TRBD1 or TRBD2 for D (6 bases each). Germline V gives CDR1 MNHNY, CDR2 SVGAGI (reference sequence). CDR3 size: 14 residues. V was clipped by 5 bases and J by 3 bases, with 13 bases between them. The CDR3 DNA reads as TGTGCCAGCAGTCGGAGGGGGAATGAAGAGACCCAGTACTTC. Translating gives CASSRRGNEETQYF.

The table lists this clone with a few counts. The chain is built from TRBV6-5 and TRBJ1-2; a possible D gene is TRBD1 (5 bases). Germline loops: CDR1 MNHEY, CDR2 SVGAGI. Trimming removed 5 bases from V and 0 bases from J, with 7 bases in between. The CDR3 has 13 residues. CDR3 protein: CASSTTANYGYTF. CDR3 DNA: TGTGCCAGCAGTACGACAGCTAACTATGGCTACACCTTC.

The rearrangement links TRBV28 to TRBJ2-2; TRBD2 matches at 14 bases. Germline V lookup: CDR1 MDHEN, CDR2 SYDVKM. J gave up 0 bases and V 4 bases, and 7 bases lay outside the gene matches. The CDR3 length is 19 residues. CDR3 residues: CASSSPGLAGVTNTGELFF. In DNA form, the CDR3 reads TGTGCCAGCAGTTCTCCGGGACTAGCGGGAGTCACGAACACCGGGGAGCTGTTTTTT.

The chain couples TRBV24-1 to TRBJ2-7; D is uncertain. Germline V gene sequence: CDR1 KGHDR, CDR2 SFDVKD. This CDR3 has 11 amino acids. Trimming shortened V by 0 bases and J by 6 bases, and 2 bases separated the two germline ends. CDR3 in DNA: TGTGCCACCAGTGATTTGGGCGAGCAGTACTTC. Encoded protein: CATSDLGEQYF.

The chain joins TRBV6-5 to TRBJ1-2; TRBD1 matches at 8 bases. This CDR3 region has 15 residues. The junction had 13 bases not matched to a gene; V was cut back by 10 bases and J by 3 bases. From germline, CDR1 is MNHEY and CDR2 SVGAGI. CDR3 protein: CANSERGQDYYGYTF. DNA for the CDR3: TGTGCCAACTCGGAGCGGGGACAGGATTACTATGGCTACACCTTC.

The sample holds one count of this clone. The rearrangement joins TRBV6-5 to TRBJ1-2; D is perhaps TRBD1 (5 bases). Germline CDR1 and CDR2: MNHEY and SVGAGI. The CDR3 length is 13 residues. V was cut by 7 bases and J by 8 bases, with 17 bases left in between. Here the CDR3 reads CASNVGVTGGYTF. In nucleotides, the CDR3 is TGTGCCAGCAATGTAGGGGTGACGGGCGGCTACACCTTC.

The chain has TRBV5-4 and TRBJ1-3; TRBD1 aligns across 7 bases. The V and J ends lost 0 bases and 5 bases, in that order; junction bases with no gene match: 8. CDR1 and CDR2 (germline): SGHNT, YYREEE (reference sequence). CDR3 length equals 16 residues. This chain's CDR3 is CASSLGGDRERNTIYF. The CDR3 coding sequence is TGTGCCAGCAGCTTGGGGGGAGACAGGGAAAGAAACACCATATATTTT.

This clone was observed a single time. This sequence joins TRBV18 and TRBJ1-1; no firm D call. V lost 3 bases to trimming and J lost 4 bases, with 12 bases between them. Germline CDR1 reads KGHSH; CDR2 reads LQKENI. CDR3 length equals 14 residues. CDR3 nucleotides: TGTGCCAGCTCACCGGGGTTGCTGGGCACTGAAGCTTTCTTT. Protein product: CASSPGLLGTEAFF.